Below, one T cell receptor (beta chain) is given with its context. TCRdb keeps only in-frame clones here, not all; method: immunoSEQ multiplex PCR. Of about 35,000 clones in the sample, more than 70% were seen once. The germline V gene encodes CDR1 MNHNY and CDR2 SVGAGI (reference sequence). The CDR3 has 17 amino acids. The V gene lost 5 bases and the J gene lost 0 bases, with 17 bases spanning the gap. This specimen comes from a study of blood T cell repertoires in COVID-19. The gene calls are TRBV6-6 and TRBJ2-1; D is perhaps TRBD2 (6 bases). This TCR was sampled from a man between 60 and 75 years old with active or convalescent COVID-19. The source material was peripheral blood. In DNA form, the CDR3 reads TGTGCCAGCAGTCGTTGGACCGGAGGGAGCTCCTACAATGAGCAGTTCTTC. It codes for CASSRWTGGSSYNEQFF.